A selection of T cell receptor beta chains follows, all from one sample in a study of metastatic and nonmetastatic thyroid tumors. TCRdb reassembled clones from the PCR reads with MiXCR. Here the sample spans about 18,000 clones, 34% being singletons. The sequencing input was tumor tissue. These receptors all come from a female donor with papillary thyroid cancer or a benign thyroid nodule (not recorded which). Some clones in this sample may be carry-over from other donors' samples. Both conserved end residues are part of each CDR3. D genes are given only for firm matches. Rows give clone size only sometimes, using once, few, many, or a class for an expanded clone.

V gene	D gene	J gene	clone size	CDR3 protein	CDR3 DNA
TRBV5-8	.	TRBJ1-6	.	CASSLVSPLHF	TGTGCCAGCAGCTTGGTGTCACCCCTCCACTTT
TRBV11-1	TRBD1	TRBJ2-3	.	CASSLEDRGIYTDTQYF	TGTGCCAGCAGCTTAGAAGACAGGGGAATTTATACAGATACGCAGTATTTT
TRBV6-1	TRBD2	TRBJ2-1	few	CAGSGRANEQFF	TGTGCCGGGAGCGGGAGGGCCAATGAGCAGTTCTTC
TRBV19	TRBD1	TRBJ2-7	once	CASSGREGQGSYEQYF	TGTGCCAGTAGCGGGCGCGAAGGACAGGGCTCCTACGAGCAGTACTTC
TRBV10-1	.	TRBJ1-2	.	CASSEDVGRGYTF	TGCGCCAGCAGTGAAGATGTGGGGCGTGGCTACACCTTC
TRBV24-1	.	TRBJ2-5	.	CATSDPGGQETQYF	TGTGCCACCAGTGACCCGGGCGGCCAAGAGACCCAGTACTTC
TRBV6-2/TRBV6-3	TRBD2	TRBJ2-1	few	CASSWGGEAVRNYNEQFF	TGTGCCAGCAGTTGGGGGGGTGAGGCAGTCAGAAACTACAATGAGCAGTTCTTC
TRBV20-1	.	TRBJ2-1	many	CSAPRDARTYNEQFF	TGCAGTGCCCCTCGGGACGCGCGGACCTACAATGAGCAGTTCTTC
TRBV27	TRBD2	TRBJ2-7	.	CASSYAGGPRYEQYF	TGTGCCAGCAGTTACGCGGGGGGCCCAAGGTACGAGCAGTACTTC
TRBV6-2/TRBV6-3	.	TRBJ2-3	.	CASSYTGATDTQYF	TGTGCCAGCAGTTACACCGGCGCCACAGATACGCAGTATTTT
TRBV19	TRBD1	TRBJ2-1	.	CASSIAQGAGHEQFF	TGTGCCAGTAGTATAGCCCAGGGGGCCGGGCATGAGCAGTTCTTC
TRBV6-1	TRBD1	TRBJ1-6	.	CASRIFDRGMASPLHF	TGTGCCAGCAGAATATTCGACAGGGGAATGGCTTCACCCCTCCACTTT
TRBV6-1	.	TRBJ1-5	.	CASSPFGQNQPQHF	TGTGCCAGCAGCCCATTTGGACAGAATCAGCCCCAGCATTTT
TRBV20-1	TRBD1	TRBJ2-7	.	CSASRTGNYEQYF	TGCAGTGCTAGTAGGACAGGGAACTACGAGCAGTACTTC
TRBV28	.	TRBJ2-7	medium-sized	CASSQTYEQYF	TGTGCCAGCAGTCAGACATACGAGCAGTACTTC
TRBV5-6	TRBD2	TRBJ2-7	.	CASNGLAGTYEQYF	TGTGCCAGCAATGGACTAGCGGGGACCTACGAGCAGTACTTC
TRBV5-1	.	TRBJ2-7	few	CASSLTGGGEQYF	TGCGCCAGCAGCTTGACCGGGGGTGGGGAGCAGTACTTC
TRBV30	TRBD1	TRBJ1-1	.	CAWKGTGTSLAFF	TGTGCCTGGAAAGGGACAGGGACTTCTCTAGCTTTCTTT
TRBV6-1	.	TRBJ2-7	few	CASSVRERPYEQYF	TGTGCCAGCAGTGTTCGGGAGAGACCCTACGAGCAGTACTTC
TRBV5-6	.	TRBJ2-5	.	CASSSGALSGSDSAMETQYF	TGTGCCAGCAGCTCGGGGGCTCTAAGTGGGAGCGATTCTGCGATGGAGACCCAGTACTTC
TRBV19	TRBD2	TRBJ2-7	few	CASSTQRDYEQYF	TGTGCCAGTAGTACCCAGCGGGACTATGAGCAGTACTTC
TRBV11-2	TRBD2	TRBJ2-3	.	CASRTGTNTDTQYF	TGTGCCAGCAGGACCGGGACTAACACAGATACGCAGTATTTT
TRBV27	.	TRBJ2-1	.	CASSLVGTYNEQFF	TGTGCCAGCAGTTTAGTAGGGACCTACAATGAGCAGTTCTTC
TRBV9	TRBD2	TRBJ2-3	.	CASSVGVLAGEDTQYF	TGTGCCAGCAGCGTAGGGGTCCTAGCGGGAGAAGATACGCAGTATTTT
TRBV7-2	TRBD1	TRBJ2-5	.	CASSRDRGGETQYF	TGTGCCAGCAGCCGCGACAGGGGCGGGGAGACCCAGTACTTC
TRBV20-1	.	TRBJ1-3	.	CSASPGTGNTIYF	TGCAGTGCTAGTCCGGGAACCGGAAACACCATATATTTT
TRBV7-9	.	TRBJ1-1	few	CASISSTEAFF	TGTGCCAGCATCTCCTCCACCGAAGCTTTCTTT
TRBV4-1	.	TRBJ2-5	medium-sized	CASSPLGTTIQETQYF	TGCGCCAGCAGCCCTCTCGGGACAACAATTCAAGAGACCCAGTACTTC
TRBV6-2/TRBV6-3	.	TRBJ1-2	medium-sized	CASSYSTFGGNYGYTF	TGTGCCAGCAGTTACTCGACATTCGGGGGGAACTATGGCTACACCTTC
TRBV6-1	TRBD2	TRBJ2-7	medium-sized	CASPRKAGDAYEQYF	TGTGCCAGCCCCAGAAAAGCGGGAGACGCCTACGAGCAGTACTTC
TRBV6-1	TRBD1	TRBJ2-2	.	CASKAMTGGTGELFF	TGTGCCAGCAAGGCTATGACAGGGGGTACCGGGGAGCTGTTTTTT
TRBV6-1	TRBD2	TRBJ2-7	few	CASRGLAGYEQYF	TGTGCCAGCAGAGGACTAGCGGGCTACGAGCAGTACTTC
TRBV2	TRBD1	TRBJ1-2	few	CATLSGQGYGYTF	TGTGCCACCCTTTCGGGACAGGGCTATGGCTACACCTTC
TRBV18	TRBD1	TRBJ1-6	.	CASSTTGERSPLHF	TGTGCCAGCTCAACTACAGGGGAAAGATCACCCCTCCACTTT
TRBV20-1	TRBD1	TRBJ1-2	few	CSATGTGYGYTF	TGCAGTGCTACCGGGACAGGGTATGGCTACACCTTC
TRBV15	.	TRBJ1-6	medium-sized	CATSRDASPLHF	TGTGCCACCAGCAGAGATGCCTCACCCCTCCACTTT
TRBV30	TRBD1	TRBJ1-5	.	CAWSVTGGVSTSNQPQHF	TGTGCCTGGAGTGTAACAGGGGGCGTTTCAACGAGTAATCAGCCCCAGCATTTT